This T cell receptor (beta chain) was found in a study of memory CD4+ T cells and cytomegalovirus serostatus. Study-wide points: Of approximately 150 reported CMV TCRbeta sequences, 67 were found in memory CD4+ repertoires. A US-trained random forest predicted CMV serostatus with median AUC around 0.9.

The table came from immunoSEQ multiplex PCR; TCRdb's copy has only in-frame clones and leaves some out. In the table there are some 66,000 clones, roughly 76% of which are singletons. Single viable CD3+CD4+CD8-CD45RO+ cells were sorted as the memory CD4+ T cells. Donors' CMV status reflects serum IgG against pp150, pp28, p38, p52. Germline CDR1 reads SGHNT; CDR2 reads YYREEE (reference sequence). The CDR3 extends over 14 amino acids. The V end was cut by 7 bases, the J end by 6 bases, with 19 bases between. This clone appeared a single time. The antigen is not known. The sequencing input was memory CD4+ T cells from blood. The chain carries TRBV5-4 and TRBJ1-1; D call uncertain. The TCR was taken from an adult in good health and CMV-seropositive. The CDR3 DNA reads TGTGCCAGCGGGGTTTTTGGGGTGGTTTCTGAAGCTTTCTTT. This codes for CASGVFGVVSEAFF. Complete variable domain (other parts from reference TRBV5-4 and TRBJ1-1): ETGVTQSPTHLIKTRGQQVTLRCSSQSGHNTVSWYQQALGQGPQFIFQYYREEENGRGNFPPRFSGLQFPNYSSELNVNALELDDSALYLCASGVFGVVSEAFFGQGTRLTVV.